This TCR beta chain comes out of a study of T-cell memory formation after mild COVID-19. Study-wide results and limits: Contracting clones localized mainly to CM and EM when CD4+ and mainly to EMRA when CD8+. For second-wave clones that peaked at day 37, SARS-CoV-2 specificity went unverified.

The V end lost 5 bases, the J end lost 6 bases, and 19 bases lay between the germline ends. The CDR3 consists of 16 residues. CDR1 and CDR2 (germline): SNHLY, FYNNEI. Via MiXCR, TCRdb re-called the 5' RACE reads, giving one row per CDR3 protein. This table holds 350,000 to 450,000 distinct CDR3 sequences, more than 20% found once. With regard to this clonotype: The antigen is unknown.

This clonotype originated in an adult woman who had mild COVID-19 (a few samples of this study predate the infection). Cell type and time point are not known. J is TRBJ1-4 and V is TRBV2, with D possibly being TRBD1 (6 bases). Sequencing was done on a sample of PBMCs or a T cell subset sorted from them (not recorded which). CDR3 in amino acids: CASSRTVPRGDEKLFF. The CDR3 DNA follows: TGTGCCAGCAGTCGGACAGTCCCACGAGGGGATGAAAAACTGTTTTTT. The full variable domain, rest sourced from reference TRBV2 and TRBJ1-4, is EPEVTQTPSHQVTQMGQEVILRCVPISNHLYFYWYRQILGQKVEFLVSFYNNEISEKSEIFDDQFSVERPDGSNFTLKIRSTKLEDSAMYFCASSRTVPRGDEKLFFGSGTQLSVL.